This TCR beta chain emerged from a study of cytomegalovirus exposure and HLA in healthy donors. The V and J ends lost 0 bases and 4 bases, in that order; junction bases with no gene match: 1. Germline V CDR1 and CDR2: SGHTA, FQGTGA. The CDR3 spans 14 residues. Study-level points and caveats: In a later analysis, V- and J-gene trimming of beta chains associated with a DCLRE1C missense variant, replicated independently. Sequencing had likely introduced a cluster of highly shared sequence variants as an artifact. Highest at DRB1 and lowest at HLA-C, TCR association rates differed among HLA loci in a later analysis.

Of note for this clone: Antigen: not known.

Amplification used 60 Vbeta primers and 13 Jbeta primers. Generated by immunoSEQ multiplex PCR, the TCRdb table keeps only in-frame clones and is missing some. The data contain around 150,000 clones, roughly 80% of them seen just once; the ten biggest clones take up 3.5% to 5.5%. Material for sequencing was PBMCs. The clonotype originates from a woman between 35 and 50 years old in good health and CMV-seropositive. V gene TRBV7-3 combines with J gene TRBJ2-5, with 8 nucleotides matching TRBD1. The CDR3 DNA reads TGTGCCAGCAGCTTAACAGGGACAGGAGAGACCCAGTACTTC. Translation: CASSLTGTGETQYF.